This T cell receptor (beta chain) originates from a study of blood T cell repertoires in COVID-19. As originally analysed: Reference gene primer amplification gave nucleated cell count estimates. Method: immunoSEQ multiplex PCR; TCRdb's copy keeps in-frame clones and lacks some. The DNA gave D and trimming, while V, J and clone size come from that table. The sample gives about 320,000 clones, around 83% of which show up once; roughly 1.2% is in the top ten. Trimming took 5 bases from V and 1 from J, leaving 14 bases between them. CDR3 length: 16 residues. The germline V gene has CDR1 LNHDA and CDR2 SQIVND (reference sequence).

This chain links TRBV19 with TRBJ2-2, with a possible D match to TRBD1 (6 bases). The sample taken for sequencing was peripheral blood. This clonotype was obtained from a woman aged 50 to 65 with acute or convalescent COVID-19. This chain's CDR3 is CASSLGQSRNTGELFF. CDR3 DNA: TGTGCCAGTAGTCTTGGACAGTCCCGGAACACCGGGGAGCTGTTTTTT.